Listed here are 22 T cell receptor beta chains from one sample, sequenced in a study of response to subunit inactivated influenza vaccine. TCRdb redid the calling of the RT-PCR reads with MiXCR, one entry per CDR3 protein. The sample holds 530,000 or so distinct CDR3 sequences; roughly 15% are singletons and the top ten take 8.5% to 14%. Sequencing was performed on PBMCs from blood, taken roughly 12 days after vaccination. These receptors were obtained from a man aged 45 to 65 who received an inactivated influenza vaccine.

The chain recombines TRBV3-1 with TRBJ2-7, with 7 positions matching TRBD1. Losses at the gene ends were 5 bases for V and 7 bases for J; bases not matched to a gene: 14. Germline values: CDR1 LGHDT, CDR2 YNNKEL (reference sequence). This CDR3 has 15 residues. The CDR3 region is CASSEVWDSTSEQYF. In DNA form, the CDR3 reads TGTGCCAGCAGCGAAGTCTGGGACAGTACGTCTGAGCAGTACTTC.

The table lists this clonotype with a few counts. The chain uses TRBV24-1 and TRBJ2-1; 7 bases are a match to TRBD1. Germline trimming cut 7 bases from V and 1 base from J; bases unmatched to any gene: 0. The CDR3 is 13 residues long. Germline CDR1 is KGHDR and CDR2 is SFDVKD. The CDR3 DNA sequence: TGTGCCACCAGGGACAGGTCCTACAATGAGCAGTTCTTC. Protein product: CATRDRSYNEQFF.

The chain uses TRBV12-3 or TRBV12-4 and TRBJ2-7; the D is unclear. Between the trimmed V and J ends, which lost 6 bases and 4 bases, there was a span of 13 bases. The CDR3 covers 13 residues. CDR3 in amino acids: CASSPLDGYEQYF. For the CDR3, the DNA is TGTGCCAGCAGCCCTCTGGATGGATACGAGCAGTACTTC.

The CDR3 is CASSTQNRIEQYF. In DNA form, the CDR3 reads TGTGCCAGCAGCACTCAAAACAGGATCGAGCAGTACTTC. V is TRBV27 and J is TRBJ2-7, with D perhaps matching TRBD1 (5 bases). Trimming removed 6 bases from V and 6 bases from J, with 15 bases in between. The CDR3 runs to 13 residues. Germline loops: CDR1 MNHEY, CDR2 SMNVEV (reference sequence).

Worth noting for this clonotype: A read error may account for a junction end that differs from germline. The CDR3 here is CASSRDGEIQYF. The DNA of the CDR3 is TGTGCCAGCAGCCGGGACGGGGAGATCCAGTACTTC. The rearrangement uses TRBV5-4 and TRBJ2-5; perhaps D is TRBD1 or TRBD2 (5 bases each). The CDR3 totals 12 residues. CDR1 and CDR2 from the germline V gene are SGHNT and YYREEE (reference sequence). Combining the CDR3 with reference TRBV5-4 and TRBJ2-5 gives the whole variable domain ETGVTQSPTHLIKTRGQQVTLRCSSQSGHNTVSWYQQALGQGPQFIFQYYREEENGRGNFPPRFSGLQFPNYSSELNVNALELDDSALYLCASSRDGEIQYFGPGTRLLVL.

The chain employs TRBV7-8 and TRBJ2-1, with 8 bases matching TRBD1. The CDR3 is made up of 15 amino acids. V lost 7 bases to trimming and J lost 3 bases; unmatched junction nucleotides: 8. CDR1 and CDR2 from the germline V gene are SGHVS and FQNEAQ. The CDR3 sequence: CASNIDRGGYNEQFF. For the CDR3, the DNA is TGTGCCAGCAACATCGACAGGGGAGGCTACAATGAGCAGTTCTTC.

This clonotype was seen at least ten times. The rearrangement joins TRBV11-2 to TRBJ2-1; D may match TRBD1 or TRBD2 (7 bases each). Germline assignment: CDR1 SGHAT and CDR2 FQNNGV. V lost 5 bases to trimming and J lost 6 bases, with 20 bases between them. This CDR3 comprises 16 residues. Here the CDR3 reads CASSEAGQRPGNEQFF. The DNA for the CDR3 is TGTGCCAGCAGCGAAGCGGGACAGCGGCCCGGCAATGAGCAGTTCTTC.

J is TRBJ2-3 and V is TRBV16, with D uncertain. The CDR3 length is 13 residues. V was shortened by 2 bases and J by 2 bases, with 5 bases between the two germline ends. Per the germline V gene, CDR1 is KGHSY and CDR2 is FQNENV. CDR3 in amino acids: CASSQKSTDTQYF. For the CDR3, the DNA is TGTGCCAGCAGCCAAAAGTCCACAGATACGCAGTATTTT. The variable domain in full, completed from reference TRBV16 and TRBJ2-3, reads GEEVAQTPKHLVRGEGQKAKLYCAPIKGHSYVFWYQQVLKNEFKFLISFQNENVFDETGMPKERFSAKCLPNSPCSLEIQATKLEDSAVYFCASSQKSTDTQYFGPGTRLTVL.

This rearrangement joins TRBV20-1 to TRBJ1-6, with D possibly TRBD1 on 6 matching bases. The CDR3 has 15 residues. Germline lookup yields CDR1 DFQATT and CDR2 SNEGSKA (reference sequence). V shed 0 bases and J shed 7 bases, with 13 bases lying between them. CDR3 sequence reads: CSARDLTGTNSPLHF. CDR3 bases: TGCAGTGCTAGAGATCTCACAGGGACGAATTCACCCCTCCACTTT.

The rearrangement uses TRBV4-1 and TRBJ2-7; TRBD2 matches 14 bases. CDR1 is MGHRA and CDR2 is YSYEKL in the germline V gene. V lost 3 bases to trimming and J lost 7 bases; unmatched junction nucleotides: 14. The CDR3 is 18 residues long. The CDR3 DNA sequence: TGCGCCAGCAGCCATCTCGTTACGGGACTAGCGGGAGCAAAAGAGCAGTACTTC. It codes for CASSHLVTGLAGAKEQYF.

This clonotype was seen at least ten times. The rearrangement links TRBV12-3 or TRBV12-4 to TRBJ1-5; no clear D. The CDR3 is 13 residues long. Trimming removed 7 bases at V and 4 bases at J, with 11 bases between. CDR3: CASTWTGNQPQHF. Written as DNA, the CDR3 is TGTGCCAGCACCTGGACGGGGAATCAGCCCCAGCATTTT.

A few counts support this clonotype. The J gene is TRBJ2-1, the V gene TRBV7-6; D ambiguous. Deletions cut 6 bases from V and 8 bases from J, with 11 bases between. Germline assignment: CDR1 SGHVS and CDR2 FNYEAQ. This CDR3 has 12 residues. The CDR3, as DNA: TGTGCCAGCAGTGTTACGATGGATGAGCAGTTCTTC. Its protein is CASSVTMDEQFF.

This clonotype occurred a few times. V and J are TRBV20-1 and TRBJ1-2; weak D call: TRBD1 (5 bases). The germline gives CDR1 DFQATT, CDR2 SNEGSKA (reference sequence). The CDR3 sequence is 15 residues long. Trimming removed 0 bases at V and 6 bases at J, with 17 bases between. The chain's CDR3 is CSARELGQLRDGYTF. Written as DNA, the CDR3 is TGCAGTGCTAGAGAGCTCGGACAACTAAGAGATGGCTACACCTTC.

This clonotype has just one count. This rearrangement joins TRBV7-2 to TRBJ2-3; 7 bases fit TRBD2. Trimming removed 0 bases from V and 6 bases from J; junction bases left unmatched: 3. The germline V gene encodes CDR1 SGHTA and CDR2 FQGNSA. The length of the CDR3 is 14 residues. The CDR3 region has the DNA TGTGCCAGCAGCTTAGCGGGAGGGATGGATACGCAGTATTTT. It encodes CASSLAGGMDTQYF.

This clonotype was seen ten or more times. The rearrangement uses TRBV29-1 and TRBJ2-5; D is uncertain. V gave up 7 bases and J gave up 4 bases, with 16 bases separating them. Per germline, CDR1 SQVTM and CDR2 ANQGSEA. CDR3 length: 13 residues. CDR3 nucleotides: TGCAGCGGATTGGACCCCGAAGGAGAGACCCAGTACTTC. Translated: CSGLDPEGETQYF.

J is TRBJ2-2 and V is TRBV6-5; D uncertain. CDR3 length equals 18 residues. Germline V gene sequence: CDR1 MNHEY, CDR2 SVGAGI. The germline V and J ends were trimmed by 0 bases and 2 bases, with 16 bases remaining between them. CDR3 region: CASSYSARLAGNTGELFF. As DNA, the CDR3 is TGTGCCAGCAGTTACTCCGCTCGACTCGCCGGAAACACCGGGGAGCTGTTTTTT.

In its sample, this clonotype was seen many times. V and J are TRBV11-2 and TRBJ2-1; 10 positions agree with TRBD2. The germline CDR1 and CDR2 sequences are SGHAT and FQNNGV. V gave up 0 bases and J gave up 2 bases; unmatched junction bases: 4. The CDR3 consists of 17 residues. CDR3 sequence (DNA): TGTGCCAGCAGCTTAGATCTGAGCGGGGGGGCCTACAATGAGCAGTTCTTC. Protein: CASSLDLSGGAYNEQFF.

In DNA, the CDR3 is TGTGCCTGGAGTGTACGGGAGGGAAATACGCAGTATTTT. Protein: CAWSVREGNTQYF. The chain uses TRBV30 and TRBJ2-3; 8 positions agree with TRBD2. The CDR3 length is 13 residues. Trimming removed 0 bases from V and 7 bases from J; junction bases left unmatched: 3. Per the germline V gene, CDR1 is GTSNPN and CDR2 is SVGIG (reference sequence).

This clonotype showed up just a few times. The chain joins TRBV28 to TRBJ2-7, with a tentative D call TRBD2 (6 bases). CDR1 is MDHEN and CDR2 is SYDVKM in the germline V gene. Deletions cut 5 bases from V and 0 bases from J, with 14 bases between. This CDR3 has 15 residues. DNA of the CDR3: TGTGCCAGCAGTGGGGGGAGCTCCCCCTCCTACGAGCAGTACTTC. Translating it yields CASSGGSSPSYEQYF.

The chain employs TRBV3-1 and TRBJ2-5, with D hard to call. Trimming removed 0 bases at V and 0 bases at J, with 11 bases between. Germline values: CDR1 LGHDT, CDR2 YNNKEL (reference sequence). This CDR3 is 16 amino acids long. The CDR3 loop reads CASSQDSGSDQETQYF. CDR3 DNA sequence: TGTGCCAGCAGCCAAGATTCCGGCTCTGACCAAGAGACCCAGTACTTC.

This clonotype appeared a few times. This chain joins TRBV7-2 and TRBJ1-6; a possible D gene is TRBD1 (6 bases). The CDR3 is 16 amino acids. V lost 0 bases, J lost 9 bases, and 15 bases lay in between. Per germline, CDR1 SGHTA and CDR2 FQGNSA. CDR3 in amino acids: CASSLAWGRGSSPLHF. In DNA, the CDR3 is TGTGCCAGCAGCTTAGCTTGGGGCAGGGGTTCTTCACCCCTCCACTTT.

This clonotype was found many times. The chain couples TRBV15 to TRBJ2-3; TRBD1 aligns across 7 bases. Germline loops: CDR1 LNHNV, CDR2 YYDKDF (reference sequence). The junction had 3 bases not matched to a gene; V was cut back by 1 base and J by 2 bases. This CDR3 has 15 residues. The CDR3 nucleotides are TGTGCCACCAGCAGAGGGGACAGAGACACAGATACGCAGTATTTT. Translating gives CATSRGDRDTDTQYF.